These 3 T cell receptor beta chains were sequenced from one sample in a study of PD-1 and CTLA-4 blockade in melanoma. Profiling relied on immunoSEQ multiplex PCR, and the TCRdb table lists in-frame clones only, not all of them. This table holds about 32,000 clones, approximately 90% found once. The sample here was CD8+ T cells from peripheral blood, taken from a patient given anti-PD-1 treatment. The source of these receptors is a human donor with melanoma.

The gene calls are TRBV28 and TRBJ2-7; 7 bases are shared with TRBD2. The V gene end was trimmed by 3 bases and the J gene end by 2 bases; junction bases not matched to a gene: 1. This CDR3 has 13 amino acids. CDR1 is MDHEN and CDR2 is SYDVKM in the germline V gene. As DNA, the CDR3 is TGTGCCAGCAGTTTCGGGGGGACCTACGAGCAGTACTTC. The encoded protein is CASSFGGTYEQYF.

The rearrangement uses TRBV28 and TRBJ1-2; 8 positions match TRBD1. Germline assignment: CDR1 MDHEN and CDR2 SYDVKM. V was clipped by 4 bases and J by 8 bases; unmatched bases: 3. This CDR3 comprises 12 residues. CDR3 sequence (DNA): TGTGCCAGCAGTTCACAGGGGGACGGCTACACCTTC. This encodes CASSSQGDGYTF.

The CDR3 protein is CASSLWEGRSYEQYF. CDR3 sequence (DNA): TGTGCCAGCAGCTTGTGGGAAGGGCGCTCCTACGAGCAGTACTTC. This chain links TRBV5-6 with TRBJ2-7; D call uncertain. The CDR3 extends over 15 amino acids. V gave up 1 base and J gave up 0 bases, with 11 bases separating them. Germline CDR1 reads SGHDT; CDR2 reads YYEEEE. Looking up the rest from reference TRBV5-6 and TRBJ2-7 gives the full variable domain: DAGVTQSPTHLIKTRGQQVTLRCSPKSGHDTVSWYQQALGQGPQFIFQYYEEEERQRGNFPDRFSGHQFPNYSSELNVNALLLGDSALYLCASSLWEGRSYEQYFGPGTRLTVT.